These 19 T cell receptor beta chains came from one sample sequenced in a study of T cell repertoires in cytomegalovirus infection. TCRdb fed the reads into MiXCR, producing one record per CDR3 protein. The top ten clones hold around 3.1% of a sample with some 180,000 distinct CDR3 sequences, approximately 19% of them seen once. Specimen: PBMCs. Every receptor here comes from a human donor in good health (CMV status not recorded). Some clones in this sample may be carry-over from other donors' samples.

This clonotype was picked up a small number of times. The CDR3 is CASSQDTSGAGGKLYGYTF. The CDR3 nucleotides read TGCGCCAGCAGCCAAGATACATCAGGAGCAGGGGGTAAACTTTATGGCTACACCTTC. This chain connects TRBV4-3 to TRBJ1-2, with 7 bases fitting TRBD1. CDR1 and CDR2 from the germline V gene are LGHNA and YSLEER. The CDR3 covers 19 residues. V dropped 0 bases and J dropped 5; count of bases not matched to a gene: 18.

This clonotype has just a few counts. CDR3 in DNA: TGTGCCAGCACCGACGGGGGACCCGATCAGCCCCAGCATTTT. It specifies CASTDGGPDQPQHF. The chain recombines TRBV6-1 with TRBJ1-5, with a weak D call TRBD1 (5 bases). CDR1 and CDR2 from the germline V gene are MNHNS and SASEGT. This CDR3 has 14 residues. The ends were cut back, 7 bases at V and 5 bases at J, with 15 bases in the middle.

The chain links TRBV2 to TRBJ1-4; D remains unclear. The germline V gene has CDR1 SNHLY and CDR2 FYNNEI. This CDR3 is 15 amino acids long. V gave up 7 bases and J gave up 0 bases, with 12 bases separating them. The CDR3 region is CASNVRPATNEKLFF. DNA for the CDR3: TGTGCCAGCAACGTCCGTCCCGCAACTAATGAAAAACTGTTTTTT. Full variable domain (outside the CDR3, taken from reference TRBV2 and TRBJ1-4): EPEVTQTPSHQVTQMGQEVILRCVPISNHLYFYWYRQILGQKVEFLVSFYNNEISEKSEIFDDQFSVERPDGSNFTLKIRSTKLEDSAMYFCASNVRPATNEKLFFGSGTQLSVL.

This chain uses TRBV14 with TRBJ2-6; D perhaps matches TRBD1 (7 bases). CDR1 and CDR2 from the germline V gene are SGHDN and FVKESK. The CDR3 extends over 18 amino acids. The V gene lost 1 base and the J gene lost 0 bases, with 13 bases spanning the gap. CDR3 in amino acids: CASSQAAGQFSGANVLTF. CDR3 coding DNA: TGTGCCAGCAGCCAAGCGGCGGGACAGTTCTCTGGGGCCAACGTCCTGACTTTC. The whole variable domain, filled in from reference TRBV14 and TRBJ2-6, reads EAGVTQFPSHSVIEKGQTVTLRCDPISGHDNLYWYRRVMGKEIKFLLHFVKESKQDESGMPNNRFLAERTGGTYSTLKVQPAELEDSGVYFCASSQAAGQFSGANVLTFGAGSRLTVL.

This clonotype was counted at least ten times. J is TRBJ2-5 and V is TRBV7-8; D is undetermined. The germline V and J ends were trimmed by 4 bases and 5 bases, with 14 bases remaining between them. Germline V gene sequence: CDR1 SGHVS, CDR2 FQNEAQ. The CDR3 totals 14 residues. CDR3 residues: CASSSGPNRETQYF. The DNA of the CDR3 is TGTGCCAGCAGCTCTGGACCCAACCGGGAGACCCAGTACTTC.

V usage is TRBV7-9 and J usage is TRBJ1-2; 8 bases align to TRBD1. V dropped 11 bases and J dropped 6; count of bases not matched to a gene: 11. Germline lookup yields CDR1 SEHNR and CDR2 FQNEAQ (reference sequence). This CDR3 is built from 13 residues. CDR3 region: CAGSLGQVHGYTF. CDR3 coding DNA: TGTGCCGGCTCACTGGGACAGGTCCATGGCTACACCTTC.

There are a few counts of this clonotype. The chain links TRBV27 to TRBJ2-1; 9 bases match TRBD1. The CDR3 loop spans 15 amino acids. Germline CDR1 and CDR2: MNHEY and SMNVEV (reference sequence). V gave up 6 bases and J gave up 5 bases; unmatched junction bases: 8. The CDR3 DNA is TGTGCCAGCAGCACCCGGGACAGGGTTAACAATGAGCAGTTCTTC. This gives the protein CASSTRDRVNNEQFF.

This clonotype was detected ten times or more. The CDR3 nucleotides read TGTGCCAGCAGGGTTCATCCTGACAGGGATACGCAGTATTTT. Encoded protein: CASRVHPDRDTQYF. The rearrangement uses TRBV2 and TRBJ2-3; a possible D gene is TRBD1 (6 bases). The CDR3 contains 14 residues. V was pared by 6 bases and J by 6 bases, with 16 bases between. The germline gives CDR1 SNHLY, CDR2 FYNNEI.

This clonotype was counted at least ten times. The rearrangement joins TRBV19 to TRBJ2-2, with 7 bases identical to TRBD2. V gave up 6 bases and J gave up 5 bases; unmatched junction bases: 6. This CDR3 contains 14 residues. The germline V gene has CDR1 LNHDA and CDR2 SQIVND (reference sequence). CDR3 sequence (DNA): TGTGCCAGTAGACCCAGCGGGGTAACCGGGGAGCTGTTTTTT. Its protein product is CASRPSGVTGELFF.

Worth noting for this clonotype: This may come from a read error, since a much larger clone is one base off. The chain carries TRBV4-1 and TRBJ2-3; D is perhaps TRBD1 (5 bases). This CDR3 contains 14 residues. Per the germline V gene, CDR1 is MGHRA and CDR2 is YSYEKL. The CDR3 DNA is TGCGCCAGAAGCCAAGACAGCCGCACAGATACGCAGTATTTT. Translating gives CARSQDSRTDTQYF.

This clonotype occurred a few times. The chain recombines TRBV28 with TRBJ2-7; D is ambiguous. Trimming pared 2 bases from V and 4 bases from J, leaving 6 bases between. The CDR3 loop spans 12 amino acids. Germline V gene lookup returns CDR1 MDHEN and CDR2 SYDVKM. The CDR3 sequence is CASSLKGYEQYF. The CDR3 nucleotides read TGTGCCAGCAGTTTAAAGGGATACGAGCAGTACTTC.

In its sample, this clonotype was seen many times. The V and J genes are TRBV12-3 or TRBV12-4 and TRBJ2-3, with D possibly called TRBD1 or TRBD2 (6 bases each). This CDR3 is built from 15 residues. V lost 7 bases, J lost 2 bases, and 16 bases lay in between. The CDR3 region is CASTYGGGYTDTQYF. The CDR3 DNA reads as TGTGCCAGCACATATGGAGGGGGATACACAGATACGCAGTATTTT.

This clonotype was recorded at least ten times. The V gene is TRBV28, the J gene TRBJ2-6; no reliable D call. The V and J ends lost 7 bases and 4 bases respectively, with 8 bases between them. CDR3 length equals 13 residues. Germline loops: CDR1 MDHEN, CDR2 SYDVKM. CDR3 loop: CASTKPGANVLTF. The CDR3 bases are TGTGCCAGCACTAAGCCCGGGGCCAACGTCCTGACTTTC.

V usage is TRBV6-1 and J usage is TRBJ2-2; 14 bases align to TRBD2. Germline-derived CDR1 and CDR2 are MNHNS and SASEGT. CDR3 size: 19 residues. V lost 6 bases and J lost 3; bases outside the gene matches: 12. The CDR3 DNA reads TGTGCCAGCAGGACCAGGACTAGCGGGAGGTTTGGGGACACCGGGGAGCTGTTTTTT. Amino acid sequence: CASRTRTSGRFGDTGELFF.

The table lists this clonotype with many counts. The CDR3 coding sequence is TGTGCCAGCAGCGTACGACCCTCCTACGAGCAGTACTTC. It specifies CASSVRPSYEQYF. The chain combines TRBV7-2 with TRBJ2-7; D unresolved. This CDR3 region has 13 residues. Per the germline V gene, CDR1 is SGHTA and CDR2 is FQGNSA. V gave up 5 bases and J gave up 0 bases, with 8 bases separating them.

The V gene is TRBV29-1, the J gene TRBJ1-1; D gene ambiguous. The V and J ends lost 7 bases and 11 bases respectively, with 17 bases between them. CDR3 length: 11 residues. Germline CDR1 SQVTM, CDR2 ANQGSEA. This chain's CDR3 is CSGGDSRGAFF. Written as DNA, the CDR3 is TGCAGCGGGGGAGATAGCCGTGGGGCTTTCTTT.

This clonotype was counted ten times or more. The V gene is TRBV7-2, the J gene TRBJ1-5; the match to TRBD1 covers 7 bases. CDR1 is SGHTA, CDR2 FQGNSA, per germline. The CDR3 totals 14 residues. V shed 5 bases, J shed 6 bases, and the junction held 7 bases outside the gene matches. CDR3 nucleotide sequence: TGTGCCAGCAGCGAGCGACAGGGAGGTCAGCCCCAGCATTTT. It yields the protein CASSERQGGQPQHF.

The V and J genes are TRBV5-6 and TRBJ2-3; 12 bases are a match to TRBD2. The CDR3 is 20 residues long. Germline V gene sequence: CDR1 SGHDT, CDR2 YYEEEE. With 5 bases clipped from V and 1 base from J, the junction kept 17 bases outside the gene matches. Here the CDR3 reads CASSPPGLAGLPGGTDTQYF. In DNA, the CDR3 is TGTGCCAGCAGTCCTCCGGGACTAGCGGGCCTCCCGGGGGGCACAGATACGCAGTATTTT.

This chain links TRBV19 with TRBJ2-5; possibly TRBD1 or TRBD2 for D (5 bases each). The germline V and J ends were trimmed by 9 bases and 5 bases, with 16 bases remaining between them. The germline V gene has CDR1 LNHDA and CDR2 SQIVND (reference sequence). The CDR3 loop spans 13 amino acids. The CDR3 sequence: CASGRDARETQYF. Here the CDR3 DNA reads TGTGCCAGCGGTAGGGACGCGAGGGAGACCCAGTACTTC. The variable domain in full, with the rest retrieved from reference TRBV19 and TRBJ2-5, is DGGITQSPKYLFRKEGQNVTLSCEQNLNHDAMYWYRQDPGQGLRLIYYSQIVNDFQKGDIAEGYSVSREKKESFPLTVTSAQKNPTAFYLCASGRDARETQYFGPGTRLLVL.